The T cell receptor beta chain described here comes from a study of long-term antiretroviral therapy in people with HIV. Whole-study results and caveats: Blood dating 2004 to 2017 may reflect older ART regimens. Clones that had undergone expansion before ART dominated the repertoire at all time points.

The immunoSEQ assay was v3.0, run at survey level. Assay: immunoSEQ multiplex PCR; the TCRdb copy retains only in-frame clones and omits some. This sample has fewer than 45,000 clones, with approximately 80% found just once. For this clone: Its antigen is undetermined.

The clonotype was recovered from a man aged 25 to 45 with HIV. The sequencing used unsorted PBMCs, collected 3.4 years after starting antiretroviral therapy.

CDR3 in amino acids: CASRNTRVGVETQYF. The DNA for the CDR3 is TGTGCCAGCAGAAATACTAGAGTCGGAGTAGAGACCCAGTACTTC. This chain links TRBV6-5 with TRBJ2-5; perhaps TRBD2 as D (5 bases). Trimming removed 6 bases at V and 4 bases at J, with 18 bases between. The CDR3 totals 15 residues. Per the germline V gene, CDR1 is MNHEY and CDR2 is SVGAGI.